This T cell receptor beta chain was identified during a study of T-cell memory formation after mild COVID-19 (dated by TCRdb to about 2021). At the level of the whole study: TCR sequence clusters from the two donors were found to be largely donor specific. In a couple of donors, T-cell clones that expanded and contracted after mild COVID-19 were followed by sequencing TCRalpha and TCRbeta repertoires longitudinally. Two young, previously healthy adult volunteers made up the cohort, one male and one female. Summary of the overall study and its limitations: Balanced CD4/CD8 phenotypes were observed for clones contracting from day 15 to 85, whereas a bias towards CD4+ was observed for a second wave of clones expanding from day 15 to 37. The second-wave clones that peaked on day 37 were not confirmed to be SARS-CoV-2 specific. Contracting CD4+ clones appeared mostly in the CM and EM memory subsets, whereas CD8+ clones were enriched in EMRA. Some responding clones were detected in pre-infection memory, which suggested that pre-existing cross-reactive memory T cells had joined the SARS-CoV-2 response. The study covered only a couple of mild cases, and larger cohorts including severe cases with pre-infection samples were considered necessary.

Termini included, the CDR3 measures 13 amino acids. Only CDR3 DNA is held: 39 bases, read in frame from base 1. At the junction V is shortened by 5 bases and J by 5 bases; bases outside the gene matches: 5. The germline V gene gives CDR1 as SGHAT and CDR2 as FQNNGV. Sequencing instrument: Illumina NovaSeq 6000. cDNA libraries for TCRalpha and TCRbeta were prepared by 5'RACE using constant-segment primers, with sample barcodes and unique molecular identifiers added. Trizol reagent was used to extract RNA from every sample. Amplification of the libraries took two PCR steps, and the second step added a second sample barcode plus Illumina TruSeq adapters. Libraries were sequenced on an Illumina NovaSeq with 2 x 150 bp paired-end reads. For the original study's pipeline: The reads were demultiplexed and collapsed into UMI-guided consensus sequences using migec v1.2.7. Using mixcr v2.1.11, the UMI consensuses were aligned to TRA and TRB V and J templates and assembled into clonotypes. A clonotype was counted as expanded or contracted only when both edgeR and NoisET called the clonotype significant, with the noise models trained on biological replicates. For edgeR calls, the cutoffs were a false discovery rate-adjusted p below 0.01 and a log2 fold-change threshold of 1. PCA with hierarchical clustering of max-normalized trajectories of the 1000 most abundant clonotypes was used as exploratory dynamics analysis. Each responding clone was given a CD4 or CD8 phenotype based on the CD4+ and CD8+ repertoires, which had been sequenced separately. Clones were called with MiXCR by TCRdb after fastp trimmed the public reads at Q25, and only in-frame beta chains were retained. Under each unique CDR3 protein, matching rows form one entry showing the most common genes and DNA. Clone size and V and J calls follow TCRdb, not the original study. The sample profile shows 350,000 to 550,000 distinct CDR3 sequences; more than 15% of them were found once. The ten most abundant clones make up about a fifth of the sample.

As regards this clonotype: This receptor's antigen is unknown. No conserved phenylalanine or tryptophan is present at the end of the CDR3, so a read error is the likely explanation.

Ficoll-Paque density gradient centrifugation was used to isolate PBMCs. The sequence derives from a man between 18 and 35 years old who had mild COVID-19 (a few samples of this study predate the infection). The sample titles of this study are shuffled in the database, so cell type and time point are left out; the donor was told from shared clones. Recombination joined TRBV11-2 with TRBJ1-2, and 7 junctional nucleotides match TRBD1. Sequenced sample: PBMCs or a T cell subset sorted from them (not recorded which). The CDR3 amino acid sequence is: CASSESTGYGYTL. The DNA is TGTGCCAGCAGCGAATCGACAGGGTATGGCTACACCTTA.